The source of this TCR beta chain is a study of blood T cells in healthy people across ages. Unmatched junction bases numbered 12, after V lost 4 bases and J lost 0 bases. Germline CDR1 SGDLS, CDR2 YYNGEE. The CDR3 length is 18 residues. Through a sample-barcoded 5' primer and a J-beta primer mix, a second PCR was run for roughly 6 to 11 cycles. A single record per CDR3 protein comes from TCRdb applying MiXCR to the 5' RACE reads. The repertoire holds over a million distinct CDR3 sequences, with less than 45% as singletons. Sequences were obtained from blood. The clonotype comes from a woman aged 18-29 years in good health. The chain combines TRBV9 with TRBJ1-3; 8 bases align to TRBD1. The CDR3 is CASSPRDRRTHSGNTIYF. CDR3 DNA sequence: TGTGCCAGCAGCCCCCGGGACAGGCGTACTCACTCTGGAAACACCATATATTTT.